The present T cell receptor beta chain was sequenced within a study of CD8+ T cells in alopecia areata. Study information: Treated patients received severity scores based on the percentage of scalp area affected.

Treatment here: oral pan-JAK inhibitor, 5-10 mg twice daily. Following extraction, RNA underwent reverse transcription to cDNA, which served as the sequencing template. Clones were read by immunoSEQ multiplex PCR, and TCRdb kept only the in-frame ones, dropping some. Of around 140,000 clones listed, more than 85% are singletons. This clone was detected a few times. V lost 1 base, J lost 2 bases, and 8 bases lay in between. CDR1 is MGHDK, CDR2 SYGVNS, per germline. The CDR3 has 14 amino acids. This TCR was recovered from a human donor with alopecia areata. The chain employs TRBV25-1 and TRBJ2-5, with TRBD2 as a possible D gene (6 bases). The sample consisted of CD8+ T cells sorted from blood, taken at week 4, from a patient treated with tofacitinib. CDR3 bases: TGTGCCAGCAGTGAATTTCGGGAGCAAGAGACCCAGTACTTC. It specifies CASSEFREQETQYF.